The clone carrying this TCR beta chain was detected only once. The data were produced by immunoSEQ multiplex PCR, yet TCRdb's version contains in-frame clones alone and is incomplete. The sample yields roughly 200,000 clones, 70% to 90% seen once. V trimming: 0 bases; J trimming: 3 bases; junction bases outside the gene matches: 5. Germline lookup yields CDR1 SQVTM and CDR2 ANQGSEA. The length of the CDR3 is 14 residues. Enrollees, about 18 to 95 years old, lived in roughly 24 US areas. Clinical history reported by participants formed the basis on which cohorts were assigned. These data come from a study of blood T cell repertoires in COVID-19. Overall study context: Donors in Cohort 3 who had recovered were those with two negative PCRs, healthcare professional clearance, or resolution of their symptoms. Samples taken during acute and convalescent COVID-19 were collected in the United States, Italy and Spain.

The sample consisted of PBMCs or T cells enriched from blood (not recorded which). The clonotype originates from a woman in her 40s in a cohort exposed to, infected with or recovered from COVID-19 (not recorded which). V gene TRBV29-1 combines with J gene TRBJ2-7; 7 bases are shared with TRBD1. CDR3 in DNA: TGCAGCGTTGAAGATCCAGCAGGGGGCTACGAGCAGTACTTC. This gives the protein CSVEDPAGGYEQYF.